Here is one T cell receptor (beta chain) with its context. Trimming cost V 5 bases and J 8 bases, with 12 bases left between them. CDR3 length equals 13 residues. Germline assignment: CDR1 SEHNR and CDR2 FQNEAQ (reference sequence). Original processing notes: Scientists estimated how many nucleated cells there were by amplifying reference gene primers. TCRdb's table, derived via immunoSEQ multiplex PCR, lists solely in-frame clones and lacks some. The V and J calls and clone size were taken over from that table, and D and trimming were inferred from the DNA. The sample has some 430,000 clones, around 90% seen once. Two negative PCRs, clearance, or symptom resolution had been documented for recovered Cohort 3 donors. The data derive from a study of blood T cell repertoires in COVID-19. As for the study in general: The samples span acute and convalescent COVID-19 from the United States, Italy and Spain. T cells, B-cell-depleted T cells, or PBMCs supplied cDNA or gDNA.

The chain uses TRBV7-9 and TRBJ1-4; D is possibly TRBD1 (6 bases). The sample taken for sequencing was PBMCs or T cells enriched from blood (not recorded which). The receptor's source is a young man who had recovered from COVID-19. The CDR3 loop is CASSTRTAEKLFF. CDR3 sequence (DNA): TGTGCCAGCAGCACTCGGACAGCGGAAAAACTGTTTTTT.